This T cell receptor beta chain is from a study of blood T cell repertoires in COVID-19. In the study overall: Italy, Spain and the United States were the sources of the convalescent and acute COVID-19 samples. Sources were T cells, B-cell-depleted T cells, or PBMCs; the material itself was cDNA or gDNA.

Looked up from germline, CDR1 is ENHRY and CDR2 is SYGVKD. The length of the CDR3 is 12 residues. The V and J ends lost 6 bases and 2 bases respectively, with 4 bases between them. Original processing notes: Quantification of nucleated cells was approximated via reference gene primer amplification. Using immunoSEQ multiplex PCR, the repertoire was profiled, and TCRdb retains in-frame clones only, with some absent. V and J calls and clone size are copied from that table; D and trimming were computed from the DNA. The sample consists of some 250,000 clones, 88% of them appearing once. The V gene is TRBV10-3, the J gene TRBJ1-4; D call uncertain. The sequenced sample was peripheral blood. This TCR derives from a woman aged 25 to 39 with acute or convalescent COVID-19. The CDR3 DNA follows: TGTGCCATCAGGGCCACTAATGAAAAACTGTTTTTT. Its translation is CAIRATNEKLFF.